The 7 T cell receptor beta chains below were found in one sample sequenced in a study of T-cell reconstitution after alpha-beta-depleted transplantation in children. Unique molecular identifiers featured in how the TCRbeta library was prepared. TCRdb recomputed calls from the PCR reads with MiXCR, one row per CDR3 protein. The profile shows hundreds of thousands of distinct CDR3 sequences, 16% of them singletons. Sequenced here: PBMCs from the stem cell graft donor, sampled from the stem cell graft. These receptors were collected from a human donor who donated a stem cell graft to a child with acute myeloid leukemia.

In its sample, this clonotype was seen a few times. V is TRBV20-1 and J is TRBJ1-4; 9 positions match TRBD1. This CDR3 spans 16 amino acids. Unmatched junction bases numbered 10, after V lost 0 bases and J lost 8 bases. The germline V gene encodes CDR1 DFQATT and CDR2 SNEGSKA (reference sequence). The CDR3 is CSARDRWRTGAEKLFF. In DNA, the CDR3 is TGCAGTGCTAGAGATCGGTGGCGGACAGGGGCGGAAAAACTGTTTTTT.

This clonotype was counted only a few times. The CDR3 spells CASSLTGGITEAFF. The CDR3 DNA reads as TGTGCCAGCAGTTTAACAGGGGGAATCACTGAAGCTTTCTTT. The V call is TRBV12-3 or TRBV12-4, the J call TRBJ1-1; 8 bases are a match to TRBD1. The CDR3 sequence is 14 residues long. V gave up 2 bases and J gave up 4 bases; unmatched junction bases: 3.

CDR3 protein: CATSESSRGNLDQPQHF. DNA for the CDR3: TGTGCCACCAGTGAATCGTCCAGGGGGAATCTGGATCAGCCCCAGCATTTT. The V call is TRBV24-1, the J call TRBJ1-5; 7 positions match TRBD1. The CDR3 spans 17 residues. CDR1 is KGHDR and CDR2 is SFDVKD in the germline V gene. J was trimmed by 5 bases and V by 4 bases; bases with no gene match: 13.

This chain links TRBV3-1 with TRBJ2-7; D tentatively fits TRBD1 or TRBD2 (5 bases each). V was clipped by 1 base and J by 4 bases, with 11 bases between them. Germline V gene sequence: CDR1 LGHDT, CDR2 YNNKEL (reference sequence). This CDR3 comprises 14 residues. This CDR3 is CASSQAGTGYEQYF. Written as DNA, the CDR3 is TGTGCCAGCAGCCAAGCGGGGACGGGTTACGAGCAGTACTTC.

The rearrangement uses TRBV7-2 and TRBJ2-1, with 8 bases that match TRBD2. The junction had 8 bases not matched to a gene; V was cut back by 1 base and J by 9 bases. CDR1 and CDR2 from the germline V gene are SGHTA and FQGNSA. This CDR3 contains 15 residues. CDR3 nucleotide sequence: TGTGCCAGCAGCTTAGAGGGCGGGGGGCTCAGTGAGCAGTTCTTC. This codes for CASSLEGGGLSEQFF.

This clonotype was counted only a few times. The chain links TRBV9 to TRBJ2-6; D might be TRBD1 (6 bases). Per the germline V gene, CDR1 is SGDLS and CDR2 is YYNGEE. V dropped 2 bases and J dropped 1 base, with 22 bases sitting between them. The CDR3 contains 20 residues. CDR3: CASSVPLDSGQSSGANVLTF. For the CDR3, the DNA is TGTGCCAGCAGCGTCCCTTTGGACAGTGGGCAGTCTTCTGGGGCCAACGTCCTGACTTTC.

This clonotype was counted many times. The rearrangement uses TRBV20-1 and TRBJ2-7, with a weak D call TRBD2 (5 bases). This CDR3 region has 13 residues. V shed 0 bases and J shed 2 bases, with 8 bases lying between them. Germline lookup yields CDR1 DFQATT and CDR2 SNEGSKA (reference sequence). The DNA for the CDR3 is TGCAGTGCTAGAGATATGGGAGCCTACGAGCAGTACGTC. Encoded protein: CSARDMGAYEQYV.